This T cell receptor (beta chain) is from a study of CXCR3-negative and CXCR3-positive naive CD8 T cells. Study-wide findings and caveats: Comparison of naive cells showed more hydrophobic TRB CDR3s in CXCR3-positive than in CXCR3-negative naive cells. CXCR3 expression partially decreased after cryopreservation; most assays used fresh PBMCs.

Naivety in CD8+ T cells corresponded to a CD45RO-CCR7+CD27+CD95- phenotype. There are 16 residues in the CDR3. Germline V CDR1 and CDR2: MDHEN, SYDVKM. About this clonotype: Its antigen is unknown.

The libraries of TRB cDNA were prepared using 5' RACE with UMI labels. One entry per CDR3 protein, without DNA, is what TCRdb gives after re-calling the 5' RACE reads. In total, the table holds about 120,000 distinct CDR3 sequences. The chain employs TRBV28 and TRBJ2-7; lacking DNA, the TRBD2 call made by TCRdb goes unchecked. The sample comprised naive CXCR3- CD8+ T cells from blood. Indicated subset: CD45RO-CCR7+CD27+CD95- naive CD8+ T cells lacking CXCR3 (TNR3-). The sequence came from a human donor in good health. Some clones in this sample may be carry-over from other donors' samples. The CDR3 here is CASSFGSGSYSYEQYF.